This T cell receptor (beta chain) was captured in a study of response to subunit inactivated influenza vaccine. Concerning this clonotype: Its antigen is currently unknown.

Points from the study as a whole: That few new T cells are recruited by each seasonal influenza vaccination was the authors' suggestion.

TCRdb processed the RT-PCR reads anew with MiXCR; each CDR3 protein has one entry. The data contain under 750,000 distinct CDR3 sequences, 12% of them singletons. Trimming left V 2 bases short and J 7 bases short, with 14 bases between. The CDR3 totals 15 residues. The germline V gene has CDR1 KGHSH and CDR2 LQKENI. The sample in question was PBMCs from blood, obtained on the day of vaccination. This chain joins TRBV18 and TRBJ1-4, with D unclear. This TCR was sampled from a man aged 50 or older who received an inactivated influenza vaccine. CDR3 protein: CASSPEGLGREKLFF. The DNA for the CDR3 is TGTGCCAGCTCACCAGAAGGGTTGGGCCGTGAAAAACTGTTTTTT.